Sequencing of this T cell receptor beta chain was carried out in a study of blood T cell repertoires in COVID-19. The overall study: Whether acute or convalescent, the COVID-19 samples came from the United States, Italy and Spain.

Only in-frame clones appear in the TCRdb table, and some are missing; sequencing was by immunoSEQ multiplex PCR. The sample contains 350,000 to 450,000 clones, roughly 92% of which appear only once. Categorization into cohorts depended on clinical history that participants reported. The CDR3 is 17 amino acids. The germline gives CDR1 SGHRS, CDR2 YFSETQ. The J segment lost 2 bases and the V segment lost 3 bases, leaving 10 bases of the junction unmatched. This clonotype originated in a woman between 40 and 55 years old who had been exposed to COVID-19. The chain recombines TRBV5-1 with TRBJ1-5; 8 nucleotides align to TRBD1. Input material: PBMCs or T cells enriched from blood (not recorded which). The chain's CDR3 is CASSSGQGGVGNQPQHF. In DNA form, the CDR3 reads TGCGCCAGCAGCTCCGGACAGGGAGGTGTGGGCAATCAGCCCCAGCATTTT.